Listed below are T cell receptor beta chains from one sample, sequenced in a study of blood T cell repertoires in COVID-19. Profiling relied on immunoSEQ multiplex PCR, and the TCRdb table lists in-frame clones only, not all of them. The sample consists of about 140,000 clones, 80% of them appearing once. The specimen sequenced was peripheral blood. These receptors originate from a woman in her 50s with acute or convalescent COVID-19. The CDR3 runs from the conserved cysteine through the conserved F or W. D genes are given only for firm matches. The size of a clone is reported for some rows only, either as once, few or many, or as a class for expanded clones.

15,TRBJ1-4,TRBD1,TRBV28,.,TGTGCCAGCAGCTTAGGACAGGGAGTAGGGGAAAAACTGTTTTTT,CASSLGQGVGEKLFF
15,TRBJ1-4,.,TRBV7-9,.,TGTGCCAGCAGCGGGCCAGGGGATCGTGATGAAAAACTGTTTTTT,CASSGPGDRDEKLFF
14,TRBJ1-4,.,TRBV2,.,TGTGCCAGCCGTTTCCAGGGAACTAATGAAAAACTGTTTTTT,CASRFQGTNEKLFF
14,TRBJ1-2,TRBD1,TRBV2,.,TGTGCCAGCAGTGAAGGGACAGGGGTGGAGGGCTACACCTTC,CASSEGTGVEGYTF
15,TRBJ1-3,.,TRBV27,once,TGTGCCAGCAGTTTATGGGCAGGGTCTGGAAACACCATATATTTT,CASSLWAGSGNTIYF
13,TRBJ2-7,TRBD1,TRBV10-3,once,TGTGCCATCAGTGGACAGGGGGGGATCGAGCAGTACTTC,CAISGQGGIEQYF
19,TRBJ1-3,.,TRBV1,.,TGCACCAGCTCGCTCAAAGCTCGGAGGGAGTTTTGGTCTGGAAACACCATATATTTT,CTSSLKARREFWSGNTIYF
13,TRBJ1-2,.,TRBV5-8,.,TGTGCCAGCAGCTTGGGGGCAGACTATGGCTACACCTTC,CASSLGADYGYTF
13,TRBJ1-1,TRBD1,TRBV29-1,.,TGCAGCGTTGTGGGACAGGGGGACACTGAAGCTTTCTTT,CSVVGQGDTEAFF
12,TRBJ2-7,.,TRBV7-9,.,TGTGCCAGCAGTCCTACTGATTTTAGGCAGTACTTC,CASSPTDFRQYF
14,TRBJ1-2,TRBD1,TRBV7-2,.,TGTGCCAGCAGCCCAACCAGGGGGAACTATGGCTACACCTTC,CASSPTRGNYGYTF
15,TRBJ2-7,TRBD1,TRBV19,.,TGTGCCAGTAGAAGACAGGGTGATATTCCCTACGAGCAGTACTTC,CASRRQGDIPYEQYF
15,TRBJ1-3,.,TRBV19,.,TGTGCCAGTTCCCGCCCCAGGGCAGATGGAAACACCATATATTTT,CASSRPRADGNTIYF
12,TRBJ1-1,.,TRBV5-1,.,TGCGCCAGCAGCTACGAGGGAAGTGAAGCTTTCTTT,CASSYEGSEAFF
14,TRBJ1-6,.,TRBV30,.,TGTGCCTGGAGTGCCGGTGGGGCTCACTCACCCCTCCACTTT,CAWSAGGAHSPLHF
14,TRBJ2-1,.,TRBV2,.,TGTGCCAGCAGTGCGACAGTAGGGCGCAATGAGCAGTTCTTC,CASSATVGRNEQFF
16,TRBJ2-1,TRBD2,TRBV2,.,TGTGCCAGCAGTGAAAGGCGGGGGAGCTCCTACAATGAGCAGTTCTTC,CASSERRGSSYNEQFF
16,TRBJ1-2,.,TRBV4-2,.,TGTGCCAGCAGCCAAGAAGGGGCGGACACCCGGTATGGCTACACCTTC,CASSQEGADTRYGYTF
15,TRBJ1-4,.,TRBV6-5,.,TGTGCCAGCAGTACCCGGACAGCTTTTAATGAAAAACTGTTTTTT,CASSTRTAFNEKLFF
13,TRBJ2-3,TRBD2,TRBV12-3/TRBV12-4,once,TGTGCCAGCAAACGGGGGGGCCCAGATACGCAGTATTTT,CASKRGGPDTQYF
13,TRBJ1-5,.,TRBV12-3/TRBV12-4,.,TGTGCCAGCAGTTTAAGGGAGTATCAGCCCCAGCATTTT,CASSLREYQPQHF
19,TRBJ1-5,.,TRBV6-2/TRBV6-3,few,TGTGCCAGCAGTACGGAGTTTGATGGCGGGTTGGCTGGCAATCAGCCCCAGCATTTT,CASSTEFDGGLAGNQPQHF
17,TRBJ2-3,TRBD2,TRBV5-1,few,TGCGCCAGCAGCTTTTCCCCCAGCGGGGGGGTGACAGATACGCAGTATTTT,CASSFSPSGGVTDTQYF
15,TRBJ1-6,.,TRBV2,.,TGTGCCAGCAGGCCTCAGGGGTCCTATAATTCACCCCTCCACTTT,CASRPQGSYNSPLHF
12,TRBJ1-1,TRBD1,TRBV2,.,TGTGCCAGCAGTGGCGACAGGGCCCAAGCTTTCTTT,CASSGDRAQAFF